The 16 T cell receptor beta chains in this list originate from one sample, sequenced in a study of blood T cell repertoires in COVID-19. Profiling relied on immunoSEQ multiplex PCR, and the TCRdb table lists in-frame clones only, not all of them. The table shows about 120,000 clones, with around 80% occurring only once. The sequencing input was peripheral blood. Every receptor here comes from a man between 50 and 59 years old with acute or convalescent COVID-19.

V and J are TRBV27 and TRBJ2-2; TRBD1 matches at 7 bases. V shed 6 bases and J 1 base; nucleotides not matched to a gene: 2. The CDR3 sequence is 14 residues long. Germline CDR1 MNHEY, CDR2 SMNVEV (reference sequence). In DNA, the CDR3 is TGTGCCAGCAGCCCAGGGGGGAACACCGGGGAGCTGTTTTTT. This gives the protein CASSPGGNTGELFF.

J is TRBJ1-4 and V is TRBV21-1; TRBD1, the D gene given by the table, was not confirmed from the DNA. TRBV21-1 is a pseudogene. The CDR3 consists of 17 residues. The CDR3, as DNA: TGTGCCAGCAGCAAAGGGGACAGGGGGGCAACTAATGAAAAACTGTTTTTT. This gives the protein CASSKGDRGATNEKLFF.

The chain carries TRBV11-2 and TRBJ2-7; 8 bases align to TRBD2. The germline V gene has CDR1 SGHAT and CDR2 FQNNGV. CDR3 length: 15 residues. The trim removed 0 bases at V and 5 bases at J, leaving 6 bases unmatched. CDR3 protein: CASSLERGAFDEQYF. In nucleotides, the CDR3 is TGTGCCAGCAGCTTAGAGCGGGGGGCCTTCGACGAGCAGTACTTC. Together with reference TRBV11-2 and TRBJ2-7, the CDR3 gives the full variable domain: EAGVAQSPRYKIIEKRQSVAFWCNPISGHATLYWYQQILGQGPKLLIQFQNNGVVDDSQLPKDRFSAERLKGVDSTLKIQPAKLEDSAVYLCASSLERGAFDEQYFGPGTRLTVT.

This clone was seen a few times. The rearrangement uses TRBV6-6 and TRBJ1-5; 9 nucleotides line up with TRBD1. Germline loops: CDR1 MNHNY, CDR2 SVGAGI (reference sequence). This CDR3 comprises 13 residues. V lost 5 bases to trimming and J lost 4 bases; unmatched junction nucleotides: 0. Here the CDR3 DNA reads TGTGCCAGCAGTGACAGGGGGAATCAGCCCCAGCATTTT. It encodes CASSDRGNQPQHF.

About this clone itself: A much larger clone sits a single nucleotide away, making a read error possible. The rearrangement links TRBV3-1 (or the pseudogene TRBV3-2) to TRBJ1-1, with a weak D call TRBD1 (6 bases). V was shortened by 4 bases and J by 6 bases, with 18 bases between the two germline ends. The CDR3 is made up of 15 amino acids. The germline gives CDR1 LGHDT, CDR2 YNNKEL (reference sequence). CDR3 loop: CASSRNRASNAEAFF. In DNA form, the CDR3 reads TGTGCCAGCAGCCGGAACAGGGCGAGCAACGCTGAAGCTTTCTTT.

This clone has more than one count but fewer than ten. The rearrangement links TRBV7-8 to TRBJ1-2; 8 positions agree with TRBD1. Germline trimming cut 2 bases from V and 2 bases from J; bases unmatched to any gene: 7. Germline V gives CDR1 SGHVS, CDR2 FQNEAQ. This CDR3 spans 16 amino acids. CDR3 sequence reads: CASSLNRQGRNYGYTF. The CDR3 region has the DNA TGTGCCAGCAGCTTAAACCGACAGGGGCGCAACTATGGCTACACCTTC.

The CDR3 DNA reads as TGTGCCAGCAGCCAAGAATGGAGGGGGCGGGATACGCAGTATTTT. Its translation: CASSQEWRGRDTQYF. V and J are TRBV3-1 (or the pseudogene TRBV3-2) and TRBJ2-3; a weak D match, TRBD1 (7 bases). V was cut by 0 bases and J by 6 bases, with 13 bases left in between. CDR1 LGHDT and CDR2 YNNKEL come from the germline V gene (reference sequence). The CDR3 contains 15 residues.

The chain employs TRBV15 and TRBJ1-5; 7 bases align to TRBD1. The length of the CDR3 is 18 residues. V shed 1 base, J shed 4 bases, and the junction held 13 bases outside the gene matches. CDR1 and CDR2 from the germline V gene are LNHNV and YYDKDF (reference sequence). CDR3 nucleotides: TGTGCCACCAGCAGAGTAGGAGGGGGCCCGTATTGGAATCAGCCCCAGCATTTT. Translation gives CATSRVGGGPYWNQPQHF.

V is TRBV5-1 and J is TRBJ2-5; the match to TRBD1 covers 9 bases. V shed 0 bases and J 0 bases; nucleotides not matched to a gene: 3. The germline V gene has CDR1 SGHRS and CDR2 YFSETQ. CDR3 length: 16 amino acids. This CDR3 is CASSLEGTGYQETQYF. In DNA form, the CDR3 reads TGCGCCAGCAGCTTGGAGGGGACAGGGTACCAAGAGACCCAGTACTTC.

This clone occurred once. The chain joins TRBV5-1 to TRBJ2-7; possible D gene TRBD1, 6 bases. V shed 1 base and J shed 5 bases, with 10 bases lying between them. The CDR3 is 13 residues long. CDR1 SGHRS and CDR2 YFSETQ come from the germline V gene. The CDR3 region has the DNA TGCGCCAGCAGCTTGACAGGGCGGCACGAGCAGTACTTC. Its protein is CASSLTGRHEQYF.

Concerning this clone: A read error is possible here, since a much larger clone lies one base away. The chain uses TRBV5-1 and TRBJ2-7; 8 positions agree with TRBD1. This CDR3 contains 14 residues. The J segment lost 2 bases and the V segment lost 2 bases, leaving 3 bases of the junction unmatched. CDR1 and CDR2 (germline): SGHRS, YFSETQ. CDR3 coding DNA: TGCGCCAGCAGCTTCCAGGGGGCCCCCTACGAGCAGTACTTC. Translating gives CASSFQGAPYEQYF.

The chain is built from TRBV6-2 or TRBV6-3 and TRBJ2-3; 9 bases align to TRBD2. The CDR3 consists of 13 residues. J lost 8 bases, V lost 6 bases, and 6 bases had no gene match. Germline lookup yields CDR1 MNHEY and CDR2 SVGEGT. In nucleotides, the CDR3 is TGTGCCAGCAGCCCAGCGGGAGGCAGTACGCAGTATTTT. This gives the protein CASSPAGGSTQYF.

This clone occurred a few times. The chain couples TRBV27 to TRBJ2-3, with 16 bases aligning to TRBD2. The CDR3 has 17 amino acids. Germline V gene data show CDR1 as MNHEY and CDR2 as SMNVEV (reference sequence). Unmatched junction bases numbered 2, after V lost 1 base and J lost 4 bases. CDR3 in DNA: TGTGCCAGCAGTTTATTGGGACTAGCGGGGGGGCCAGATACGCAGTATTTT. It codes for CASSLLGLAGGPDTQYF.

The V and J genes are TRBV18 and TRBJ2-7, with D maybe TRBD1 (6 bases). The V gene lost 3 bases and the J gene lost 0 bases, with 15 bases spanning the gap. Germline-derived CDR1 and CDR2 are KGHSH and LQKENI. The CDR3 loop spans 16 amino acids. CDR3 nucleotide sequence: TGTGCCAGCTCACCCGGTGGACAGTCTAACTCCTACGAGCAGTACTTC. Translation gives CASSPGGQSNSYEQYF.

This clone appeared once. This sequence joins TRBV2 and TRBJ1-2; tentatively, D is TRBD1 (6 bases). CDR1 is SNHLY and CDR2 is FYNNEI in the germline V gene. Between the trimmed V and J ends, which lost 5 bases and 2 bases, there was a span of 15 bases. The CDR3 contains 15 residues. CDR3 region: CASSFATGWNYGYTF. The CDR3 DNA is TGTGCCAGCAGTTTCGCTACAGGGTGGAACTATGGCTACACCTTC.

The V and J genes are TRBV11-3 and TRBJ2-7, with 7 bases lining up with TRBD2. V was pared by 5 bases and J by 7 bases, with 17 bases of the junction left unmatched. Per germline, CDR1 SGHNT and CDR2 YENEEA. The CDR3 covers 16 residues. CDR3 loop: CASSKESLAGEAEQYF. The CDR3 DNA reads as TGTGCCAGCAGCAAAGAATCATTGGCGGGAGAAGCTGAGCAGTACTTC.